The rows below give T cell receptor beta chains drawn from one sample of a study of blood T cell repertoires in COVID-19. Sequenced by immunoSEQ multiplex PCR; TCRdb stores in-frame clones only, minus some. The data contain around 130,000 clones, around 89% of them singletons. What was sequenced was peripheral blood. These TCRs come from a man over 45 with active or convalescent COVID-19. Both conserved end residues are part of each CDR3. A D gene is named only where the DNA matches it firmly. Rows may omit the clone size; those that give it use once, few, many or a size class.

cdr3_aa cdr3_nt d_call j_call v_call clone_size
CASSLVSGTGINEQFF TGTGCCAGCAGCTTAGTTTCCGGGACAGGGATCAATGAGCAGTTCTTC TRBD1 TRBJ2-1 TRBV11-3 NA
CSVAQQHGYTF TGCAGCGTTGCGCAACAGCATGGCTACACCTTC NA TRBJ1-2 TRBV29-1 NA
CASSPTKLDLPWAAGVSDEQYF TGTGCCAGCAGCCCGACTAAATTGGATCTCCCCTGGGCAGCGGGAGTATCGGACGAGCAGTACTTC TRBD2 TRBJ2-7 TRBV4-2 few
CASSLGAGGEQFF TGCGCCAGCAGCCTTGGAGCGGGGGGTGAGCAGTTCTTC TRBD2 TRBJ2-1 TRBV4-3 NA
CAWSGVERSNEQFF TGTGCCTGGAGTGGGGTCGAAAGGAGCAATGAGCAGTTCTTC NA TRBJ2-1 TRBV30 NA
CASSENRYTGELFF TGTGCCAGCAGTGAAAACAGATACACCGGGGAGCTGTTTTTT NA TRBJ2-2 TRBV25-1 NA
CASSYAADSSYNSPLHF TGTGCCAGCAGTTACGCCGCGGACAGCTCCTATAATTCACCCCTCCACTTT NA TRBJ1-6 TRBV6-2/TRBV6-3 NA
CASSQGVLAGVGNIQYF TGCGCCAGCAGCCAAGGGGTACTAGCGGGAGTGGGTAACATTCAGTACTTC TRBD2 TRBJ2-4 TRBV4-1 once
CASSSLGLAGVEQYF TGTGCCAGCAGCTCCCTTGGGCTAGCGGGGGTCGAGCAGTACTTC TRBD2 TRBJ2-7 TRBV11-2 NA
CASSVGTGVIYGYTF TGTGCCAGCAGCGTAGGGACAGGGGTCATCTATGGCTACACCTTC TRBD1 TRBJ1-2 TRBV5-4 NA
CAWERGPNEQFF TGTGCCTGGGAGCGGGGCCCCAATGAGCAGTTCTTC TRBD2 TRBJ2-1 TRBV30 NA
CASSLVSGGPSDTQYF TGCGCCAGCAGCTTGGTGTCGGGGGGGCCTTCCGATACGCAGTATTTT TRBD2 TRBJ2-3 TRBV5-1 few
CASSHMTSGSMNEQFF TGTGCCAGCAGTCACATGACTAGCGGGAGTATGAATGAGCAGTTCTTC TRBD2 TRBJ2-1 TRBV11-3 NA
CASSSGNNNEQFF TGTGCCAGTAGTAGCGGGAATAACAATGAGCAGTTCTTC NA TRBJ2-1 TRBV19 NA
CAWRVVGGEAFF TGTGCCTGGAGGGTGGTCGGGGGTGAAGCTTTCTTT NA TRBJ1-1 TRBV30 NA
CASSLVGAKPPGNTIYF TGCGCCAGCAGCTTGGTAGGGGCAAAGCCACCTGGAAACACCATATATTTT NA TRBJ1-3 TRBV5-1 NA
CASSQADRDNQPQHF TGCGCCAGCAGCCAAGCGGACAGGGACAATCAGCCCCAGCATTTT TRBD1 TRBJ1-5 TRBV4-1 NA
CASNKIGGAYNEQFF TGTGCCAGCAACAAAATAGGTGGGGCTTACAATGAGCAGTTCTTC NA TRBJ2-1 TRBV11-2 NA
CASSLSQGAPETQYF TGTGCCAGCAGTTTATCCCAGGGGGCCCCAGAGACCCAGTACTTC TRBD1 TRBJ2-5 TRBV27 NA
CASSVDLALDRGRSGANVLTF TGTGCCAGCAGCGTAGATTTGGCCTTGGACAGGGGGAGGTCTGGGGCCAACGTCCTGACTTTC TRBD1 TRBJ2-6 TRBV9 NA
CASSSKNTGELFF TGTGCCAGCAGCTCTAAGAACACCGGGGAGCTGTTTTTT NA TRBJ2-2 TRBV7-2 once
CAHKRQRESSSGANVLTF TGTGCTCATAAGAGGCAGCGGGAGAGTTCCTCTGGGGCCAACGTCCTGACTTTC TRBD2 TRBJ2-6 TRBV7-2 NA
CASSRSGDEQFF TGTGCCAGCAGCCGATCCGGGGATGAGCAGTTCTTC NA TRBJ2-1 TRBV6-5 NA
CASSYSAGQGNTIYF TGTGCCAGCAGTTACTCTGCGGGACAGGGAAACACCATATATTTT TRBD1 TRBJ1-3 TRBV6-5 few
CAISGLSSYNEQFF TGTGCCATCAGTGGACTAAGCTCCTACAATGAGCAGTTCTTC NA TRBJ2-1 TRBV10-3 NA
CASSQAMGGAWEKLFF TGCGCCAGCAGCCAAGCAATGGGCGGGGCTTGGGAAAAACTGTTTTTT NA TRBJ1-4 TRBV4-1 NA
CSASPTSGDTQYF TGCAGTGCTAGTCCGACTAGCGGGGACACCCAGTACTTC TRBD2 TRBJ2-5 TRBV20-1 NA
CASSNGVRTGFAGELFF TGCGCCAGCAGCAACGGGGTGAGGACAGGGTTCGCCGGGGAGCTGTTTTTT TRBD1 TRBJ2-2 TRBV4-3 NA
CASSNGGYSPLHF TGTGCCAGCAGTAATGGGGGGTACTCACCCCTCCACTTT NA TRBJ1-6 TRBV9 NA
CASSILGQETQYF TGTGCCAGTAGTATTCTAGGCCAAGAGACCCAGTACTTC NA TRBJ2-5 TRBV19 once
CASSLRGGNEKLFF TGTGCCAGCAGCCTAAGGGGGGGCAATGAAAAACTGTTTTTT NA TRBJ1-4 TRBV9 NA
CASSTANGGTTDTQYF TGTGCCAGCAGCACCGCGAACGGGGGGACGACAGATACGCAGTATTTT TRBD2 TRBJ2-3 TRBV9 NA
CASSEMNTGNTIYF TGTGCCAGCAGTGAAATGAACACTGGAAACACCATATATTTT NA TRBJ1-3 TRBV2 NA
CASSQDWRTSGQVDTQYF TGTGCCAGCAGCCAAGATTGGCGGACTAGCGGACAAGTGGATACGCAGTATTTT TRBD2 TRBJ2-3 TRBV4-2 NA
CSVETPGLADWAKNIQYF TGCAGCGTAGAAACCCCGGGACTAGCAGACTGGGCCAAAAACATTCAGTACTTC TRBD2 TRBJ2-4 TRBV29-1 NA
CASNPSGSPRREQFF TGTGCCAGCAACCCCAGCGGGAGTCCCCGTCGAGAGCAGTTCTTC TRBD2 TRBJ2-1 TRBV28 NA
CASRSSGRALTGELFF TGTGCCAGCAGGTCTAGCGGGAGGGCCTTGACCGGGGAGCTGTTTTTT TRBD2 TRBJ2-2 TRBV27 NA
CASSEGRGYQPQHF TGTGCCAGCAGTGAAGGCAGAGGATATCAGCCCCAGCATTTT NA TRBJ1-5 TRBV6-1 few
CASSLSARTGNTIYF TGTGCCAGCAGTTTATCAGCGCGGACTGGAAACACCATATATTTT NA TRBJ1-3 TRBV28 once
CASSVMVTGADTQYF TGTGCCAGCAGTGTTATGGTCACGGGGGCAGATACGCAGTATTTT NA TRBJ2-3 TRBV2 NA
CASSGAVARGYTF TGTGCCAGCTCAGGGGCGGTCGCGAGGGGCTACACCTTC NA TRBJ1-2 TRBV18 NA
CASSKDRDLSYEQYF TGTGCCAGCAGTAAGGACAGGGACCTCTCCTACGAGCAGTACTTC TRBD1 TRBJ2-7 TRBV6-5 NA
CASSLDEGSGNTIYF TGTGCCAGCAGCTTGGACGAGGGTTCTGGAAACACCATATATTTT NA TRBJ1-3 TRBV5-6 NA
CASRRQISTDTQYF TGTGCCAGTAGGCGGCAGATCAGCACAGATACGCAGTATTTT NA TRBJ2-3 TRBV19 NA
CAWSRKGEGDRYEQYF TGTGCCTGGAGCCGAAAGGGGGAGGGGGACCGGTACGAGCAGTACTTC NA TRBJ2-7 TRBV30 NA
CASNTGDRVGYTF TGTGCCAGCAATACCGGGGACAGGGTTGGCTACACCTTC TRBD1 TRBJ1-2 TRBV2 NA